The clone carrying this T cell receptor (beta chain) was counted many times. The target antigen is unknown. TCRdb reanalysed the 5' RACE reads using MiXCR and keeps one entry per CDR3 protein. The repertoire holds 100,000 to 150,000 distinct CDR3 sequences, around 7.4% seen once, with 2.5% in the top ten. The trim removed 4 bases at V and 3 bases at J, leaving 9 bases unmatched. The CDR3 extends over 16 amino acids. Germline-derived CDR1 and CDR2 are ENHRY and SYGVKD. This sample was included in a study of T cells after yellow fever vaccination. Overall study findings and caveats: Researchers cautioned that FACS-sorted repertoires could harbor abundant clonotypes contaminating from the bulk population. Most primary-vaccination clones recurred post-booster (approximately 96% CD4, about 90% CD8).

This sequence originates from a man aged 18-30 years who received the YFV17D yellow fever vaccine. The chain carries TRBV10-3 and TRBJ2-7, with TRBD2 identical over 10 bases. The sample consisted of CD4+ T cells sorted from PBMCs, taken 10 to 11 days after the first yellow fever vaccination. In DNA form, the CDR3 reads TGTGCCATCAGTGGCCCCTCACTAGCGGGGTTCTACGAGCAGTACTTC. Residues: CAISGPSLAGFYEQYF.